This TCR beta chain was retrieved from a study (dated by TCRdb to the mid-2010s). About the full investigation: The study set out to test whether tumor-infiltrating Tregs in breast cancer get recruited from blood Tregs or are instead converted in situ from other CD4+ T cell subsets.

Broad study findings and their caveats: Tumor memory CD4+ T cell TCR gene usage was found to cluster with blood and lymph node memory CD4+ cells and with lymph node naive CD4+ cells. Rather than covering whole repertoires, validation in the larger cohort was restricted to a single TCR beta V-J rearrangement. Tumor-infiltrating Treg TCR alpha and beta sequences overlapped most with tumor naive CD4+ T cells, then with blood naive CD4+ T cells.

Full-length TCR variable regions were amplified by 5' RACE PCR using constant-region reverse primers, and then by semi-nested PCR using Nested Universal Primer A. Using the ReliaPrep RNA Cell Miniprep System, total RNA was extracted, and the SMARTer RACE 5'/3' Kit was then used to reverse transcribe the RNA into 5'RACE-ready cDNA. Multiplex adaptors were used to barcode the full-length TCR alpha and beta libraries, which were then sequenced on an Illumina MiSeq. In the original analysis: For each of nine subset-tissue groups, sequencing data from the five patients were combined, and the groups were compared by unsupervised clustering of TCR gene usage. The Morisita-Horn index, with shared sequences weighted by their contribution to each repertoire, was used to calculate repertoire similarity. The raw public reads went through TCRdb reprocessing: fastp at Q25, MiXCR clone calling, in-frame beta chains kept. Each entry merges the rows of one CDR3 protein and shows their most common DNA and genes. In this record, the V and J calls reflect TCRdb's handling and not the investigators' own analysis. The sample data list around 30,000 distinct CDR3 sequences, and approximately 27% of these were observed just once. The ten largest make up 3.5% to 4% of the sample.

This clonotype is classified as medium-sized (0.01 to 0.1%). Its antigen is not yet known. Base qualities were left out, and no much larger clone turns up one base away. To purify naive CD4+ T cells, the Miltenyi Naive CD4+ T Cell Isolation kit was used, and CD25 microbeads served to deplete Tregs. Tregs, naive and memory CD4+ T cells from tumor, blood and ipsilateral draining lymph nodes of a handful of breast cancer patients underwent full-length TCR alpha and beta sequencing. Tumor tissue and lymph nodes obtained from ipsilateral axillary dissection were perfused with PBS, minced and then digested with collagenase I and hyaluronidase. Ficoll density gradient centrifugation was used to isolate mononuclear cells from lymph nodes or from 50 ml of peripheral blood. Sorted cell populations were confirmed by FACS to exceed 90% purity. The germline V gene gives CDR1 as SGHRS and CDR2 as YFSETQ. The CDR3 numbers 13 residues from cysteine through phenylalanine. The retained sequence is limited to the CDR3, 39 bases, with the frame set at the first base. Trimming leaves V shorter by 5 bases and J shorter by 5 bases, with the junction holding 2 bases beyond the gene matches.

The chain couples TRBV5-1 to TRBJ2-2, and 8 junctional nucleotides match TRBD2. The receptor was derived from a female donor with breast cancer. Sample: naive CD4+ T cells sorted from a lymph node. The cell subset or site label on this specimen signifies: naive CD4+ T cells, CD4+CD45RA+CD25-. At the DNA level, the sequence is TGCGCCAGCAGGACTAGCGTTACCGGGGAGCTGTTTTTT. The resulting protein is CASRTSVTGELFF.